The T cell receptor (beta chain) under discussion was sequenced for a study of shared clonotypes between healthy human individuals. Some clones are missing from TCRdb's copy, which holds only in-frame ones; the method was immunoSEQ multiplex PCR. The sample carries approximately 1,000,000 clones, 60% to 80% recorded once. Whole-study results and caveats: Roughly 5% of naive CD4 clonotypes were common to a handful of donors. Generation of non-shared clonotypes was less probable than generation of clonotypes shared by all four donors.

With respect to this clone: As yet, its antigen is unknown.

Recent acute infections and vaccinations were absent in the healthy HIV-negative adult donors. Caucasian adults living in Nashville, Tennessee, provided all samples. Sequencing used memory CD4+ T cells from PBMCs. The subset denotes: CD45RA-negative fraction. This receptor was taken from a man aged 18 to 30 in good health. Some clones in this sample may be carry-over from other donors' samples.

As DNA, the CDR3 is TGTGCCAGCAGTTTATTCCTAGCGGGGAGCACAGATACGCAGTATTTT. Protein: CASSLFLAGSTDTQYF. V and J are TRBV28 and TRBJ2-3, with TRBD2 matching 9 bases. Germline V gives CDR1 MDHEN, CDR2 SYDVKM. The CDR3 runs 16 residues. Germline trimming cut 1 base from V and 0 bases from J; bases unmatched to any gene: 2.